What follows are 8 T cell receptor beta chains derived from one specimen sequenced in a study of PD-1 blockade in mismatch repair-deficient tumors. The repertoire was sequenced with immunoSEQ multiplex PCR; TCRdb's copy has only in-frame clones and lacks some. In the table there are more than 95,000 clones, around 83% of which are singletons. This specimen was peripheral blood, taken 44 weeks after starting pembrolizumab. The receptor set was obtained from an adult with mismatch repair-deficient cancer.

The rearrangement links TRBV25-1 to TRBJ2-3; D gene ambiguous. Trimming took off 5 bases at V and 0 bases at J, with 6 bases between the two ends. In germline, CDR1 is MGHDK, CDR2 SYGVNS. The CDR3 is 13 residues long. The CDR3 spells CASSRPSTDTQYF. CDR3 DNA: TGTGCCAGCAGTAGACCTAGCACAGATACGCAGTATTTT.

The CDR3 loop is CASSFWGDTFYEQYF. CDR3 sequence (DNA): TGTGCCAGCAGTTTTTGGGGGGACACCTTCTACGAGCAGTACTTC. V is TRBV28 and J is TRBJ2-7; TRBD1 or TRBD2 may be the D gene (6 bases each). This CDR3 region has 15 residues. V was shortened by 3 bases and J by 3 bases, with 15 bases between the two germline ends. Germline V gene lookup returns CDR1 MDHEN and CDR2 SYDVKM. The entire variable domain, with the rest obtained from reference TRBV28 and TRBJ2-7, is as follows: DVKVTQSSRYLVKRTGEKVFLECVQDMDHENMFWYRQDPGLGLRLIYFSYDVKMKEKGDIPEGYSVSREKKERFSLILESASTNQTSMYLCASSFWGDTFYEQYFGPGTRLTVT.

The J gene is TRBJ2-7, the V gene TRBV27; D is uncertain. The ends were cut back, 6 bases at V and 2 bases at J, with 2 bases in the middle. The V gene's germline CDR1 is MNHEY and CDR2 SMNVEV (reference sequence). This CDR3 spans 10 amino acids. CDR3 bases: TGTGCCAGCAGCGCCTACGAGCAGTACTTC. Encoded protein: CASSAYEQYF.

V gene TRBV7-2 combines with J gene TRBJ2-7; D ambiguous. CDR3 length: 13 amino acids. The V gene lost 3 bases and the J gene lost 2 bases, with 8 bases spanning the gap. Germline CDR1 reads SGHTA; CDR2 reads FQGNSA. The CDR3 is CASSLSATYEQYF. CDR3 coding DNA: TGTGCCAGCAGCTTGTCTGCTACCTACGAGCAGTACTTC.

The chain employs TRBV12-2 and TRBJ2-7; the table's D call, TRBD1, has no DNA check behind it. TRBV12-2 is a recognized pseudogene. This CDR3 has 16 residues. Here the CDR3 reads CASRLAGRDRGYEQYF. The CDR3 nucleotides are TGTGCAAGTCGCTTAGCGGGCCGGGACAGGGGTTACGAGCAGTACTTC.

In nucleotides, the CDR3 is TGTGCCAGCAGCTTTAGCGGGAGGGCCTTCGGGGAGCAGTACTTC. It is translated as CASSFSGRAFGEQYF. The chain is built from TRBV11-2 and TRBJ2-7; TRBD2 agrees at 11 bases. Germline-derived CDR1 and CDR2 are SGHAT and FQNNGV. The CDR3 consists of 15 residues. After removal of 3 bases from V and 7 bases from J, the junction contained 8 bases not matched to a gene.

The J gene is TRBJ2-5, the V gene TRBV30; TRBD2 aligns across 8 bases. CDR1 GTSNPN and CDR2 SVGIG come from the germline V gene (reference sequence). The CDR3 extends over 15 amino acids. The V segment lost 0 bases and the J segment 1 base; nucleotides outside the gene matches: 4. The CDR3 sequence is CAWSVRTSRQETQYF. The DNA for the CDR3 is TGTGCCTGGAGTGTCAGGACTAGCCGCCAAGAGACCCAGTACTTC.

The gene calls are TRBV25-1 and TRBJ1-1; 7 positions agree with TRBD1. CDR1 MGHDK and CDR2 SYGVNS come from the germline V gene. V trimming: 5 bases; J trimming: 4 bases; junction bases outside the gene matches: 7. The CDR3 length is 14 residues. CDR3 loop: CASSSDRVGTEAFF. The CDR3, as DNA: TGTGCCAGCAGTAGTGACAGGGTAGGCACTGAAGCTTTCTTT.